A single sample is the source of the 18 T cell receptor beta chains below, sequenced in a study of T-cell memory formation after mild COVID-19. TCRdb redid the calling of the 5' RACE reads with MiXCR, one entry per CDR3 protein. The sample consists of about 250,000 distinct CDR3 sequences, more than 15% of them appearing once. Sequencing was performed on PBMCs or a T cell subset sorted from them (not recorded which). These receptors came from a man aged 18 to 30 who had mild COVID-19 (a few samples of this study predate the infection). Cell type and time point are not known.

The rearrangement joins TRBV7-2 to TRBJ1-5; tentative D call: TRBD1 (5 bases). The CDR3 has 13 residues. V was pared by 4 bases and J by 6 bases, with 10 bases between. The V gene's germline CDR1 is SGHTA and CDR2 FQGNSA. CDR3 nucleotides: TGTGCCAGCAGCTCCTGGGACGGTCAGCCCCAGCATTTT. Residues: CASSSWDGQPQHF.

V usage is TRBV5-1 and J usage is TRBJ2-6; the match to TRBD1 covers 7 bases. Losses at the gene ends were 4 bases for V and 0 bases for J; bases not matched to a gene: 13. The CDR3 totals 19 residues. Per germline, CDR1 SGHRS and CDR2 YFSETQ. CDR3 DNA: TGCGCCAGCAGCAAATTGGCCGGGACAGCGAACTCTGGGGCCAACGTCCTGACTTTC. As protein: CASSKLAGTANSGANVLTF.

This clonotype has just a few counts. The chain links TRBV7-2 to TRBJ1-2; D perhaps matches TRBD1 (5 bases). CDR1 is SGHTA, CDR2 FQGNSA, per germline. Trimming shortened V by 2 bases and J by 4 bases, and 14 bases separated the two germline ends. The CDR3 loop spans 15 amino acids. DNA of the CDR3: TGTGCCAGCAGCTTATACCGGGTGCAGGGCTATGGCTACACCTTC. This codes for CASSLYRVQGYGYTF.

This clonotype was seen more than once but under ten times. The V and J genes are TRBV7-9 and TRBJ1-2; D remains unclear. V was clipped by 5 bases and J by 8 bases, with 15 bases between them. The CDR3 contains 13 residues. CDR1 SEHNR and CDR2 FQNEAQ come from the germline V gene (reference sequence). The CDR3 DNA is TGTGCCAGCAGCCAGTGGGCAGTCCAGGGCTACACCTTC. Translation: CASSQWAVQGYTF.

This clonotype was seen many times. The chain is built from TRBV7-9 and TRBJ2-7; D not resolved. The V and J ends lost 4 bases and 6 bases respectively, with 16 bases between them. CDR1 SEHNR and CDR2 FQNEAQ come from the germline V gene (reference sequence). CDR3 size: 14 residues. The CDR3: CASSSDLGFVEQYV. The CDR3 DNA reads TGTGCCAGCAGCTCCGATTTGGGGTTCGTCGAGCAGTACGTC.

This clonotype has just a few counts. The chain carries TRBV7-8 and TRBJ2-5; 9 nucleotides match TRBD1. Trimming cost V 1 base and J 4 bases; bases outside gene matches: 13. This CDR3 is built from 18 residues. CDR1 is SGHVS and CDR2 is FQNEAQ in the germline V gene. The CDR3: CASSLDSHRDREGETQYF. CDR3 in DNA: TGTGCCAGCAGCTTAGACTCTCACCGGGACAGGGAAGGAGAGACCCAGTACTTC.

V is TRBV7-3 and J is TRBJ2-1; D might be TRBD1 (6 bases). Germline V gene lookup returns CDR1 SGHTA and CDR2 FQGTGA. The V end lost 3 bases, the J end lost 6 bases, and 9 bases lay between the germline ends. This CDR3 is 13 amino acids long. CDR3 amino acids: CASSFLRGNEQFF. CDR3 DNA: TGTGCCAGCAGCTTTCTCAGGGGCAATGAGCAGTTCTTC.

This chain uses TRBV6-5 with TRBJ2-3; TRBD1 agrees at 7 bases. V dropped 6 bases and J dropped 6; count of bases not matched to a gene: 15. This CDR3 has 16 amino acids. The germline V gene encodes CDR1 MNHEY and CDR2 SVGAGI. The CDR3 coding sequence is TGTGCCAGCAGCCGCCCGGGTACAGGGGCCGGGGATACGCAGTATTTT. Translation gives CASSRPGTGAGDTQYF.

This chain uses TRBV29-1 with TRBJ1-1, with D tentatively TRBD1 (5 bases). The length of the CDR3 is 14 residues. Trimming took off 0 bases at V and 4 bases at J, with 12 bases between the two ends. Germline CDR1 reads SQVTM; CDR2 reads ANQGSEA. CDR3 DNA: TGCAGCGTTGAAGACATGGGGGGTAGCACTGAAGCTTTCTTT. Translation gives CSVEDMGGSTEAFF.

This clonotype was detected ten times or more. The J gene is TRBJ2-2, the V gene TRBV19; D is ambiguous. The germline V and J ends were trimmed by 6 bases and 4 bases, with 15 bases remaining between them. This CDR3 spans 15 amino acids. The germline V gene has CDR1 LNHDA and CDR2 SQIVND (reference sequence). CDR3 sequence reads: CASRYRLASTGELFF. CDR3 nucleotides: TGTGCCAGTAGATATAGGTTGGCGAGCACCGGGGAGCTGTTTTTT. Looking up the rest from reference TRBV19 and TRBJ2-2 gives the full variable domain: DGGITQSPKYLFRKEGQNVTLSCEQNLNHDAMYWYRQDPGQGLRLIYYSQIVNDFQKGDIAEGYSVSREKKESFPLTVTSAQKNPTAFYLCASRYRLASTGELFFGEGSRLTVL.

This clonotype showed up just a few times. The chain recombines TRBV5-1 with TRBJ2-1; D is ambiguous. The V end was cut by 0 bases, the J end by 0 bases, with 4 bases between. The CDR3 covers 14 residues. Germline CDR1 reads SGHRS; CDR2 reads YFSETQ. DNA for the CDR3: TGCGCCAGCAGCTTGGACAACTCCTACAATGAGCAGTTCTTC. This encodes CASSLDNSYNEQFF.

V usage is TRBV4-3 and J usage is TRBJ2-7, with no clear D. Germline assignment: CDR1 LGHNA and CDR2 YSLEER. V lost 0 bases and J lost 3, with 12 bases in between. The CDR3 totals 15 residues. The CDR3 nucleotides are TGCGCCAGCAGCCAAGATGGTGGGCGGCTCTACGAGCAGTACGTC. Amino acids: CASSQDGGRLYEQYV.

The CDR3 nucleotides read TGTGCCAGCAGCGCGACTAGCGGGGGGACCCGGGAGACCCAGTACTTC. Translated: CASSATSGGTRETQYF. The chain couples TRBV11-1 to TRBJ2-5, with 13 bases aligning to TRBD2. Germline loops: CDR1 SGHAT, CDR2 FQDESV (reference sequence). This CDR3 is 16 amino acids long. After removal of 5 bases from V and 5 bases from J, the junction contained 8 bases not matched to a gene.

This clonotype was counted at least ten times. The chain links TRBV11-2 to TRBJ2-7; 7 nucleotides match TRBD1. J was trimmed by 4 bases and V by 4 bases; bases with no gene match: 1. Looked up from germline, CDR1 is SGHAT and CDR2 is FQNNGV. This CDR3 contains 12 residues. The chain's CDR3 is CASSSQGYEQYF. CDR3 coding DNA: TGTGCCAGCAGCTCACAGGGGTACGAGCAGTACTTC.

CDR3: CASSANGGPDTQYF. CDR3 sequence (DNA): TGTGCCAGCAGCGCGAACGGGGGCCCAGATACGCAGTATTTT. This chain joins TRBV11-1 and TRBJ2-3; D may be TRBD1 or TRBD2 (6 bases each). CDR1 is SGHAT and CDR2 is FQDESV in the germline V gene (reference sequence). The CDR3 totals 14 residues. V was cut by 5 bases and J by 4 bases, with 13 bases left in between.

The genes are TRBV12-3 or TRBV12-4 and TRBJ2-7; 12 bases are shared with TRBD1. The CDR3 consists of 16 residues. After removal of 5 bases from V and 1 base from J, the junction contained 6 bases not matched to a gene. The DNA of the CDR3 is TGTGCCAGCAGTCTGGGACAGGGGGCGCGGTCCTACGAGCAGTACTTC. This translates into CASSLGQGARSYEQYF.

This rearrangement joins TRBV20-1 to TRBJ2-3; 11 bases map to TRBD1. Germline V lookup: CDR1 DFQATT, CDR2 SNEGSKA (reference sequence). CDR3 size: 13 residues. V was clipped by 5 bases and J by 6 bases; unmatched bases: 4. The CDR3 bases are TGCAGTGCTCACCGGGACAGGGGGGATACGCAGTATTTT. It yields the protein CSAHRDRGDTQYF.

This clonotype has a handful of counts. The V and J genes are TRBV6-6 and TRBJ1-2; D is ambiguous. Trimming took 7 bases from V and 8 from J, leaving 11 bases between them. CDR3 length: 11 amino acids. CDR1 and CDR2 (germline): MNHNY, SVGAGI (reference sequence). The CDR3 is CASTPDRGYTF. The CDR3 nucleotides read TGTGCCAGCACCCCCGACCGAGGCTACACCTTC.